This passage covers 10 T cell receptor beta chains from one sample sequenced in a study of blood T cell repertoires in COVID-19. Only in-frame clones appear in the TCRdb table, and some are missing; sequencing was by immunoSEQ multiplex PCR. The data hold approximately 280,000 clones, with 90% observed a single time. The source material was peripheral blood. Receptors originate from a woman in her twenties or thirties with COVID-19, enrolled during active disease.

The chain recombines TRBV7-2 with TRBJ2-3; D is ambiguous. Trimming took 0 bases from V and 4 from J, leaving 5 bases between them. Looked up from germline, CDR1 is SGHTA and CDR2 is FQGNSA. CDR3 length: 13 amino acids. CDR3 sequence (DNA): TGTGCCAGCAGCTTAGCTAGCTCAGATACGCAGTATTTT. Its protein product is CASSLASSDTQYF.

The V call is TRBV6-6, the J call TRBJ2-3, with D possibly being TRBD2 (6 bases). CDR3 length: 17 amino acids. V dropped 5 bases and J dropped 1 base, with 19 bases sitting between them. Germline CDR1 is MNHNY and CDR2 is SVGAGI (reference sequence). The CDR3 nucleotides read TGTGCCAGCAGTCACCCCGGAGGGATCCGTCGCACAGATACGCAGTATTTT. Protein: CASSHPGGIRRTDTQYF.

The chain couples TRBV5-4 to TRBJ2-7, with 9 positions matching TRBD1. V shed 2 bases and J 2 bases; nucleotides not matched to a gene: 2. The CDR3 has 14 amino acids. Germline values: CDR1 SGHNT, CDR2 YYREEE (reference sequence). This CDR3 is CASSFGQGTYEQYF. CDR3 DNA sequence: TGTGCCAGCAGCTTCGGACAGGGGACCTACGAGCAGTACTTC.

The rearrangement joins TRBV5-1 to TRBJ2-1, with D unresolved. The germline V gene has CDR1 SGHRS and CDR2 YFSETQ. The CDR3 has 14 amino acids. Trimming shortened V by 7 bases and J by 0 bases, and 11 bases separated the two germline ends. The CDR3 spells CASGGSLSYNEQFF. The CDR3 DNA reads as TGCGCCAGCGGTGGCAGTCTCTCCTACAATGAGCAGTTCTTC.

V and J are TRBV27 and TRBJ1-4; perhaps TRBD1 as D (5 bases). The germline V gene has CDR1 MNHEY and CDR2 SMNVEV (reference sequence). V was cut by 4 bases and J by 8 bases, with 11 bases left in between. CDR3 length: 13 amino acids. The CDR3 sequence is CASSWGRAEKLFF. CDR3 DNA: TGTGCCAGCAGTTGGGGCCGTGCGGAAAAACTGTTTTTT.

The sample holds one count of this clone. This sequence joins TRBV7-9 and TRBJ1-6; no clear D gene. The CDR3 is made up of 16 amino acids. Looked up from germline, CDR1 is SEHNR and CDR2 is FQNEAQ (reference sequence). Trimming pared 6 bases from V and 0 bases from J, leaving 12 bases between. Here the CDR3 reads CASRSLLSSYNSPLHF. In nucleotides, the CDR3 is TGTGCCAGCAGATCACTCCTGAGCTCCTATAATTCACCCCTCCACTTT.

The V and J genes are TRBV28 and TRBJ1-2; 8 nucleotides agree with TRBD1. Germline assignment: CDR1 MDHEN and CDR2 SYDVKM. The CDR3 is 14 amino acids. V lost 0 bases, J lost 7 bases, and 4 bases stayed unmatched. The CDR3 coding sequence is TGTGCCAGCAGTTTATGGAGGACAGGGTCTGGCTACACCTTC. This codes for CASSLWRTGSGYTF.

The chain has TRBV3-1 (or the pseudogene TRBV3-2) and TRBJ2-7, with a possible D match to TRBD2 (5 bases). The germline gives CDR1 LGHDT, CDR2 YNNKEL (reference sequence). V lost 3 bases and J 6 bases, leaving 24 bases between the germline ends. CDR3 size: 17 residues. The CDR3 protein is CASSHSYSGAPSLEQYF. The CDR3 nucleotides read TGTGCCAGCAGCCATTCCTACAGCGGAGCCCCCTCTCTCGAGCAGTACTTC.

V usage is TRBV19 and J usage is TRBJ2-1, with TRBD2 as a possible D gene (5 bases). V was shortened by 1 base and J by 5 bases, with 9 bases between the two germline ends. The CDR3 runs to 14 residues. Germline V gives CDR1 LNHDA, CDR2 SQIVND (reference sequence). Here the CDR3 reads CASSIVAADNEQFF. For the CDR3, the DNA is TGTGCCAGTAGTATAGTAGCAGCGGACAATGAGCAGTTCTTC.

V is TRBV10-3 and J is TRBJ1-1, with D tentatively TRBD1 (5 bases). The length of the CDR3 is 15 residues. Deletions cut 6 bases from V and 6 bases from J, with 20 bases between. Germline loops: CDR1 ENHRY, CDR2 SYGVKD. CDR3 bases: TGTGCCATCAGGCTTCTTATTGACAGTAGATCTGAAGCTTTCTTT. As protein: CAIRLLIDSRSEAFF.